Shown below are 19 T cell receptor beta chains from a single sample sequenced in a study of shared clonotypes between healthy human individuals (dated by TCRdb to the early 2020s). The protocol used for the library was the immunoSEQ multiplex PCR assay. TCRdb holds this immuneACCESS table with in-frame rearrangements only. Some clones are missing; in checked studies, unresolved V genes explain under half, and the rest has no known cause. This sample holds roughly 500,000 clones; about 78% were observed only once. The ten largest clones represent more than 10% of the sample. Sequences were obtained from PBMCs. Receptor source: a woman between 40 and 55 years old in good health. Some clones in this sample may be carry-over from other donors' samples.

The gene calls are TRBV18 and TRBJ2-2, with 7 bases lining up with TRBD2. CDR3 size: 13 residues. Losses at the gene ends were 10 bases for V and 4 bases for J; bases not matched to a gene: 6. Germline CDR1 and CDR2: KGHSH and LQKENI. CDR3 sequence reads: CATRGERTGELFF. The CDR3 bases are TGTGCCACTCGGGGGGAGCGCACCGGGGAGCTGTTTTTT.

The V and J genes are TRBV6-1 and TRBJ1-6, with D maybe TRBD1 (6 bases). The CDR3 is made up of 14 amino acids. The germline V gene has CDR1 MNHNS and CDR2 SASEGT. The V end lost 6 bases, the J end lost 7 bases, and 13 bases lay between the germline ends. The CDR3 loop is CASREGHENSPLHF. In DNA form, the CDR3 reads TGTGCCAGCAGGGAGGGACATGAAAATTCACCCCTCCACTTT.

The V call is TRBV7-9, the J call TRBJ1-4; possible D gene TRBD1, 5 bases. Germline V gene data show CDR1 as SEHNR and CDR2 as FQNEAQ (reference sequence). V was pared by 1 base and J by 0 bases, with 6 bases between. This CDR3 comprises 15 residues. Here the CDR3 DNA reads TGTGCCAGCAGCTTAGAGACAGCAACTAATGAAAAACTGTTTTTT. It translates to CASSLETATNEKLFF.

The V and J genes are TRBV7-3 and TRBJ2-5, with D hard to call. CDR1 is SGHTA, CDR2 FQGTGA, per germline. The germline V and J ends were trimmed by 5 bases and 4 bases, with 17 bases remaining between them. This CDR3 spans 15 amino acids. CDR3 in DNA: TGTGCCAGCAGCCCCTCCGGGTTGGAAATAGAGACCCAGTACTTC. Translated: CASSPSGLEIETQYF.

This clone was seen once. V usage is TRBV4-3 and J usage is TRBJ1-2, with D hard to call. CDR3 length: 15 residues. Germline V CDR1 and CDR2: LGHNA, YSLEER. V lost 0 bases to trimming and J lost 4 bases, with 12 bases between them. Here the CDR3 reads CASSQDPGGLYGYTF. The CDR3 DNA follows: TGCGCCAGCAGCCAAGATCCTGGCGGCCTCTATGGCTACACCTTC.

This clone has only a few counts. V and J are TRBV28 and TRBJ2-2, with D unclear. The CDR3 is 11 residues long. The germline gives CDR1 MDHEN, CDR2 SYDVKM. Trimming left V 3 bases short and J 7 bases short, with 3 bases between. CDR3 residues: CASSLIGELFF. CDR3 sequence (DNA): TGTGCCAGCAGTTTGATCGGGGAGCTGTTTTTT.

The V call is TRBV27, the J call TRBJ2-7; no clear D. CDR1 and CDR2 (germline): MNHEY, SMNVEV (reference sequence). V was clipped by 5 bases and J by 7 bases, with 21 bases between them. The CDR3 extends over 15 amino acids. CDR3 amino acids: CASSRSPALSREQYF. For the CDR3, the DNA is TGTGCCAGCAGTAGGAGCCCAGCCCTGAGCAGGGAGCAGTACTTC.

The chain recombines TRBV28 with TRBJ1-5, with 8 bases identical to TRBD1. There are 15 residues in the CDR3. With V trimmed by 6 bases and J by 3 bases, 7 bases remained unmatched. Per the germline V gene, CDR1 is MDHEN and CDR2 is SYDVKM. CDR3 DNA: TGTGCCAGCAGCCCCCAGGACAGGGACAATCAGCCCCAGCATTTT. It specifies CASSPQDRDNQPQHF.

Turning to this clone: One junction end does not reproduce the germline sequence, and a read error may be involved. Other DNA sequences in this specimen translate into the identical CDR3. This sequence joins TRBV30 and TRBJ1-5, with 9 bases lining up with TRBD1. The CDR3 runs to 15 residues. CDR1 and CDR2 from the germline V gene are GTSNPN and SVGIG (reference sequence). CDR3 sequence (DNA): TGCGCCTGGAGCAAGGACAGGGGCGGCAATCAGCCCCAGCATTTT. Protein product: CAWSKDRGGNQPQHF.

The rearrangement uses TRBV19 and TRBJ1-1, with no clear D. The V gene's germline CDR1 is LNHDA and CDR2 SQIVND (reference sequence). The CDR3 contains 13 residues. Between the trimmed V and J ends, which lost 1 base and 6 bases, there was a span of 9 bases. The CDR3 nucleotides read TGTGCCAGTAGTATAGGTTGGTTCGCTGAAGCTTTCTTT. Amino acids: CASSIGWFAEAFF. Full variable domain (rest looked up from reference TRBV19 and TRBJ1-1): DGGITQSPKYLFRKEGQNVTLSCEQNLNHDAMYWYRQDPGQGLRLIYYSQIVNDFQKGDIAEGYSVSREKKESFPLTVTSAQKNPTAFYLCASSIGWFAEAFFGQGTRLTVV.

The J gene is TRBJ2-4, the V gene TRBV7-3, with D hard to call. V was shortened by 1 base and J by 0 bases, with 10 bases between the two germline ends. CDR3 length: 16 residues. Germline values: CDR1 SGHTA, CDR2 FQGTGA. The CDR3: CASSLMHELAKNIQYF. The CDR3 coding sequence is TGTGCCAGCAGCTTAATGCACGAGCTAGCCAAAAACATTCAGTACTTC.

This chain uses TRBV19 with TRBJ2-1; 8 nucleotides agree with TRBD2. The ends lost 5 bases at V and 9 bases at J; junction bases unmatched: 12. Germline CDR1 is LNHDA and CDR2 is SQIVND (reference sequence). The CDR3 extends over 15 amino acids. CDR3 in amino acids: CASSDFSGKRSEQFF. The DNA of the CDR3 is TGTGCCAGTAGTGATTTTAGCGGGAAACGGAGTGAGCAGTTCTTC.

This sequence joins TRBV28 and TRBJ1-6; 7 bases match TRBD1. The CDR3 contains 14 residues. CDR1 is MDHEN, CDR2 SYDVKM, per germline. The V gene end was trimmed by 5 bases and the J gene end by 5 bases; junction bases not matched to a gene: 3. Here the CDR3 DNA reads TGTGCCAGCAGTGGGGGACAGAATAATTCACCCCTCCACTTT. Amino acid sequence: CASSGGQNNSPLHF.

This chain links TRBV7-9 with TRBJ1-2; D uncertain. Germline lookup yields CDR1 SEHNR and CDR2 FQNEAQ (reference sequence). CDR3 length: 14 residues. V was clipped by 7 bases and J by 7 bases, with 19 bases between them. The CDR3 loop reads CASTPVVGFGGYTF. CDR3 DNA sequence: TGTGCCAGCACCCCGGTCGTCGGGTTCGGTGGCTACACCTTC. The full variable domain, completed using reference TRBV7-9 and TRBJ1-2, is DTGVSQNPRHKITKRGQNVTFRCDPISEHNRLYWYRQTLGQGPEFLTYFQNEAQLEKSRLLSDRFSAERPKGSFSTLEIQRTEQGDSAMYLCASTPVVGFGGYTFGSGTRLTVV.

The V gene is TRBV16, the J gene TRBJ2-3; no firm D call. The ends were cut back, 0 bases at V and 0 bases at J, with 7 bases in the middle. The CDR3 covers 15 residues. CDR1 is KGHSY, CDR2 FQNENV, per germline. The CDR3 sequence is CASSQSMSSTDTQYF. CDR3 bases: TGTGCCAGCAGCCAATCGATGTCAAGCACAGATACGCAGTATTTT.

The genes are TRBV29-1 and TRBJ2-2, with a possible D match to TRBD2 (6 bases). V lost 8 bases, J lost 2 bases, and 18 bases lay in between. Germline V gene sequence: CDR1 SQVTM, CDR2 ANQGSEA. This CDR3 region has 15 residues. The CDR3 DNA follows: TGCAGCACAGAGGGCGAGCGGGCTAACACCGGGGAGCTGTTTTTT. Translated: CSTEGERANTGELFF.

This chain joins TRBV18 and TRBJ2-1, with 8 bases that match TRBD2. The V segment lost 4 bases and the J segment 6 bases; nucleotides outside the gene matches: 2. This CDR3 has 13 residues. The germline V gene encodes CDR1 KGHSH and CDR2 LQKENI. The CDR3 protein is CASSRGRSNEQFF. Here the CDR3 DNA reads TGTGCCAGCTCACGCGGGAGGTCCAATGAGCAGTTCTTC.

This chain connects TRBV30 to TRBJ2-1, with no clear D. The germline V and J ends were trimmed by 2 bases and 10 bases, with 12 bases remaining between them. This CDR3 comprises 12 residues. The germline V gene has CDR1 GTSNPN and CDR2 SVGIG (reference sequence). The CDR3 DNA reads TGTGCCTGGAGTCTGACCCGATTAGAGCAGTTCTTC. Encoded protein: CAWSLTRLEQFF.

This clone was recorded a few times. The genes are TRBV5-4 and TRBJ2-1; tentative D call: TRBD1 (6 bases). CDR1 is SGHNT and CDR2 is YYREEE in the germline V gene (reference sequence). Trimming took 2 bases from V and 0 from J, leaving 9 bases between them. The CDR3 extends over 15 amino acids. CDR3 in DNA: TGTGCCAGCAGCTTAGGGGGTCTCTCCTACAATGAGCAGTTCTTC. Its protein product is CASSLGGLSYNEQFF.